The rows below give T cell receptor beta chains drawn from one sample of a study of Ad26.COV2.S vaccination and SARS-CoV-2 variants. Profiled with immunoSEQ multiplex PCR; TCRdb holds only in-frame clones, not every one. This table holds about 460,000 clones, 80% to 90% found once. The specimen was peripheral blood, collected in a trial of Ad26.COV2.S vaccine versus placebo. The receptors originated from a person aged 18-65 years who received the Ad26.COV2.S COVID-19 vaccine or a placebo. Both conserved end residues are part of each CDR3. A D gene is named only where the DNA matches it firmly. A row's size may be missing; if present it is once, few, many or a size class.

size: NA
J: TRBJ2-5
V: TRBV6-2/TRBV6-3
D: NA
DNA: TGTGCCAGCAGTTACCGTTTGGGGACCCAGTACTTC
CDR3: CASSYRLGTQYF

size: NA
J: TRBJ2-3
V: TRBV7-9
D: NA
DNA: TGTGCCCAGCTACACACAGATACGCAGTATTTT
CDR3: CAQLHTDTQYF

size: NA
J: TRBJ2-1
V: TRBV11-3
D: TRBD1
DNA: TGTGCCAGCAGCTCACGTGGACAGGGGGCCGGCAATGAGCAGTTCTTC
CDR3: CASSSRGQGAGNEQFF

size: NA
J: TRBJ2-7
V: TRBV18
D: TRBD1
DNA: TGTGCCAGCTCACGGATGGGACAGGGGGCAGACGAGCAGTACTTC
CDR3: CASSRMGQGADEQYF

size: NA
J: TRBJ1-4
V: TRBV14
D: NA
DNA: TGTGCCAGCAGCCAGGAAACAGGACTAGGGGAAAAACTGTTTTTT
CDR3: CASSQETGLGEKLFF

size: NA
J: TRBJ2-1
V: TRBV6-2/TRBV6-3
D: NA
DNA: TGTGCCAGCAGTTATTGGCAACCAATTGGGAATGAGCAGTTCTTC
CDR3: CASSYWQPIGNEQFF

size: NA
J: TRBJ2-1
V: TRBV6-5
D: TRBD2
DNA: TGTGCCAGCAGCCCGGGACTAGCGATCGATGAGCAGTTCTTC
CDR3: CASSPGLAIDEQFF

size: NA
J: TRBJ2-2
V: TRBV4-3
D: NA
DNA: TGCGCCAGCAGCCAAGTCTCAGGGCGAGGCACCGGGGAGCTGTTTTTT
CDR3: CASSQVSGRGTGELFF

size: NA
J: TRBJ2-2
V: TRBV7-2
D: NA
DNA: TGTGCCAGCAGCTTATTCCTCGCCGGGGAGCTGTTTTTT
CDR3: CASSLFLAGELFF

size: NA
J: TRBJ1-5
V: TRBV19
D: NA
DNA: TGTGCCAGTAGTATGGTTGGTCAGCCCCAGCATTTT
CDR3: CASSMVGQPQHF

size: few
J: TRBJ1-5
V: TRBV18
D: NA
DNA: TGTGCCAGCTCAGGGACCAGGGACCAGCCCCAGCATTTT
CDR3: CASSGTRDQPQHF

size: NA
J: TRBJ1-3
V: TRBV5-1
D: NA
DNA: TGCGCCAGCAGCCCTGACAGGACTGGAAACACCATATATTTT
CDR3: CASSPDRTGNTIYF

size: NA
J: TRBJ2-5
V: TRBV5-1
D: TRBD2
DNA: TGCGCCAGCAGCTTAGCCGGGACTAGCGGGGCCCAAGAGACCCAGTACTTC
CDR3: CASSLAGTSGAQETQYF

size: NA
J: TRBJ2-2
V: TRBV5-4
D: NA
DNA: TGTGCCAGCAGCTTGAACGGGGCGTTAGGGGCCGGGGAGCTGTTTTTT
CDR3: CASSLNGALGAGELFF

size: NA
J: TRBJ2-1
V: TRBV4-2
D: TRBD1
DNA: TGTGCCAGCAGCCACGACAGGGTCTCCTACAATGAGCAGTTCTTC
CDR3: CASSHDRVSYNEQFF

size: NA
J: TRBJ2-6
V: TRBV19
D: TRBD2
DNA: TGTGCCAGTAGTCCCTGGGGGGGCTCTGGGGCCAACGTCCTGACTTTC
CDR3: CASSPWGGSGANVLTF

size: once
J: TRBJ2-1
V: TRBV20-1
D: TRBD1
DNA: TGCAGTGCTAGTGGCAGGGGGTACGACAATGAGCAGTTCTTC
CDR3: CSASGRGYDNEQFF

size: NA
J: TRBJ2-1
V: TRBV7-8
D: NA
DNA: TGTGCCAGCAGCCGTCCCGGGACTGGGTTCAGGGGGGATGAGCAGTTCTTC
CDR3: CASSRPGTGFRGDEQFF

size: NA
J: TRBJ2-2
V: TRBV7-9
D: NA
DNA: TGTGCCAGCAGCTTCTTACAGAATGTCGGGGAGCTGTTTTTT
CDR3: CASSFLQNVGELFF

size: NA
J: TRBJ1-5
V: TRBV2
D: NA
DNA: TGTGCCAGCAGTGCGGATCTGGGGAGCAATCAGCCCCAGCATTTT
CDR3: CASSADLGSNQPQHF

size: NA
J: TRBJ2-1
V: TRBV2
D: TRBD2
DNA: TGTGCCAGCAGTGGGGGACTATCGGGAGGGTACAATGAGCAGTTCTTC
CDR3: CASSGGLSGGYNEQFF

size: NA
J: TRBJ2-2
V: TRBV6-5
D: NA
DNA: TGTGCCAGCAGTTACGGGGGAGGGGAGCTGTTTTTT
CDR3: CASSYGGGELFF

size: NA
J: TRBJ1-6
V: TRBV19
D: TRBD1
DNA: TGTGCCAGTAGCCCCCGGACAGGGGGTTGGAATTCACCCCTCCACTTT
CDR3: CASSPRTGGWNSPLHF

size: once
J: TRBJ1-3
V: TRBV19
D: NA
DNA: TGTGCCAGTAGCCCGCGGCGGCACAGGGAGATAGACACCATATATTTT
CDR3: CASSPRRHREIDTIYF

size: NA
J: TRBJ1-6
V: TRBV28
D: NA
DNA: TGTGCCAGCAGTTTAGCCGTGAGCTCCTATAATTCACCCCTCCACTTT
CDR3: CASSLAVSSYNSPLHF

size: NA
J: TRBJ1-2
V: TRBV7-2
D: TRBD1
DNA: TGTGCCAGCAGCCCCGTTTGGGGACAGGGGGCGCTTGGCTACACCTTC
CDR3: CASSPVWGQGALGYTF

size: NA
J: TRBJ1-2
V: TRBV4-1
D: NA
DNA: TGCGCCAGCAGCCCCAGCAGAACAGTAGCTAACTATGGCTACACCTTC
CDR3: CASSPSRTVANYGYTF

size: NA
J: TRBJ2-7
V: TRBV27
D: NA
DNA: TGTGCCAGCAGTCGGACAGCTTCCTACGAGCAGTACTTC
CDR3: CASSRTASYEQYF

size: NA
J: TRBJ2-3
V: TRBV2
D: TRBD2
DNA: TGTGCCAGCAAAGGGACTAGCGGGGGTCGAGATACGCAGTATTTT
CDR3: CASKGTSGGRDTQYF

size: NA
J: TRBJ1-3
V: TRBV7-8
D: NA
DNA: TGTGCCAGCAGCTTCAGGGGTACTGGAAACACCATATATTTT
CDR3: CASSFRGTGNTIYF

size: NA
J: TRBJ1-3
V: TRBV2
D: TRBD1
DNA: TGTGCCAGCAGTGGGGGGACAGGGGTTTGGTTCGGAAACACCATATATTTT
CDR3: CASSGGTGVWFGNTIYF

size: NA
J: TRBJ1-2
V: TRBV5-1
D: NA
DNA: TGCGCCAGCACCCGGGGGCTACAGGGAGATGGCTACACCTTC
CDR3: CASTRGLQGDGYTF

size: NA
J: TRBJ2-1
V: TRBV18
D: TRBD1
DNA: TGTGCCAGCTCACCCCCGGGACAGGGGCGATTGTCCTACAATGAGCAGTTCTTC
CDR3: CASSPPGQGRLSYNEQFF

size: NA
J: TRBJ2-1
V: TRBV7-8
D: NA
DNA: TGTGCCAGCAGCACCCGGTGGCGCAGCTCCTACAATGAGCAGTTCTTC
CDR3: CASSTRWRSSYNEQFF

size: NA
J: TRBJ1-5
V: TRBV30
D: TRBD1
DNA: TGTGCCTGGAGTAGGGGGCAGGGGGTTAATCAGCCCCAGCATTTT
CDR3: CAWSRGQGVNQPQHF

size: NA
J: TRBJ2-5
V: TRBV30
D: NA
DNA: TGTGCCTGGAGTGCCGTTGGGGAGACCCAGTACTTC
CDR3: CAWSAVGETQYF

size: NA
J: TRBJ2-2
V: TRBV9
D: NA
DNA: TGTGCCAGCAGCGTAGCTTCCCTAGCGAACACCGGGGAGCTGTTTTTT
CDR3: CASSVASLANTGELFF

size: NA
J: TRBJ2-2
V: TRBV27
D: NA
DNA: TGTGCCAGCAGTAGGACTCCCATACCCGGGGAGCTGTTTTTT
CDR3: CASSRTPIPGELFF

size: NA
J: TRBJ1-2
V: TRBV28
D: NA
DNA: TGTGCCAGCAGTACAGGGAGTAACTATGGCTACACCTTC
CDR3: CASSTGSNYGYTF

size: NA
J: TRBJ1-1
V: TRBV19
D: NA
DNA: TGTGCCACCGATAACGGGAACACTGAAGCTTTCTTT
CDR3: CATDNGNTEAFF

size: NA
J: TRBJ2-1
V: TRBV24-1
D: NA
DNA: TGTGCCACCAGTGATTCAGCACCATACAACAATGAGCAGTTCTTC
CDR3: CATSDSAPYNNEQFF

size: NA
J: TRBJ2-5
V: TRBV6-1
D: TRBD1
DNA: TGTGCCAGCAGTGAAGCTCGGACAGGGTTGGGGGAGACCCAGTACTTC
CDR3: CASSEARTGLGETQYF

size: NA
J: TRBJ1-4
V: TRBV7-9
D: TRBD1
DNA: TGTGCCAGCAGCTTAAAGAGGAGACAGGGGACTAATGAAAAACTGTTTTTT
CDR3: CASSLKRRQGTNEKLFF

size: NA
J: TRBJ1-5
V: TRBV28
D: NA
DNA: TGTGCCAGCAGTTTACCAGGCGGCAGTCAGCCCCAGCATTTT
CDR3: CASSLPGGSQPQHF

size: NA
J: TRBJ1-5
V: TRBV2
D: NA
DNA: TGTGCCAGCAGTGACCCCCCAGAAGACAGCAATCAGCCCCAGCATTTT
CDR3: CASSDPPEDSNQPQHF

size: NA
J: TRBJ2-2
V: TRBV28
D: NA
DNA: TGTGCCAGCAGTTTTGAATGGGGGGCGCCCGGGGAGCTGTTTTTT
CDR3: CASSFEWGAPGELFF

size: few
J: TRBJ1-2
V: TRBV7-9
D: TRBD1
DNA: TGTGCCAGCAGCCGCGGGACAGACTATGGCTACACCTTC
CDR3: CASSRGTDYGYTF

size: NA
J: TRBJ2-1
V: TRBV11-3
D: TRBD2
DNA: TGTGCCAGCAGCTTAACTAGCGGGGGCTTTGGGAATGAGCAGTTCTTC
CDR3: CASSLTSGGFGNEQFF

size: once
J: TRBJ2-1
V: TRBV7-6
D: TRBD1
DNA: TGTGCCAGCAGCTCCGGGACAGGATCCAATGAGCAGTTCTTC
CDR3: CASSSGTGSNEQFF

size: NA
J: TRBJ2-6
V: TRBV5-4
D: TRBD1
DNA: TGTGCCAGCAGCTCCGCGACAGGGCAAGGGGCCAACGTCCTGACTTTC
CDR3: CASSSATGQGANVLTF

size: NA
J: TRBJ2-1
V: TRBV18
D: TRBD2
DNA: TGTGCCAGCTCACGATCTAGCGGGGGGGACAATGAGCAGTTCTTC
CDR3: CASSRSSGGDNEQFF

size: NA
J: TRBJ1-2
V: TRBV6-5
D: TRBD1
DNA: TGTGCCAGCTTTGGGACAGGGTTTGGCTACACCTTC
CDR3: CASFGTGFGYTF

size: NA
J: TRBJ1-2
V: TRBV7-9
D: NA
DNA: TGTGCCAGCAGCTACCTGTATGGCTATGGCTACACCTTC
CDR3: CASSYLYGYGYTF

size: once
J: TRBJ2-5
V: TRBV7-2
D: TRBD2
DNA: TGTGCCAGCAGCTTATATAGCGGGGGGGGCGAGACCCAGTACTTC
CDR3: CASSLYSGGGETQYF

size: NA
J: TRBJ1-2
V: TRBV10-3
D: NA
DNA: TGTGCCATCAGTGAGGGACAGTACTATGGCTACACCTTC
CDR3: CAISEGQYYGYTF

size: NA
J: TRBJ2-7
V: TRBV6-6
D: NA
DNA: TGTGCCAGCAGACCTACAGGGAGGGGTTACGAGCAGTACTTC
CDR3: CASRPTGRGYEQYF

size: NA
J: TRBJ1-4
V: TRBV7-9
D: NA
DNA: TGTGCCAGCAGCTCCCAGACGGCACGGTGGCCCGCAACTAATGAAAAACTGTTTTTT
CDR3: CASSSQTARWPATNEKLFF

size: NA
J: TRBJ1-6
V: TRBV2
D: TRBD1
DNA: TGTGCCAGCAGTGAAACCGGGACAGCGAATTCACCCCTCCACTTT
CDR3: CASSETGTANSPLHF

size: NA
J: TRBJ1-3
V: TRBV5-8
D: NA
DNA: TGTGCCAGCAGCTGGGGGACGGACTCTGGAAACACCATATATTTT
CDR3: CASSWGTDSGNTIYF